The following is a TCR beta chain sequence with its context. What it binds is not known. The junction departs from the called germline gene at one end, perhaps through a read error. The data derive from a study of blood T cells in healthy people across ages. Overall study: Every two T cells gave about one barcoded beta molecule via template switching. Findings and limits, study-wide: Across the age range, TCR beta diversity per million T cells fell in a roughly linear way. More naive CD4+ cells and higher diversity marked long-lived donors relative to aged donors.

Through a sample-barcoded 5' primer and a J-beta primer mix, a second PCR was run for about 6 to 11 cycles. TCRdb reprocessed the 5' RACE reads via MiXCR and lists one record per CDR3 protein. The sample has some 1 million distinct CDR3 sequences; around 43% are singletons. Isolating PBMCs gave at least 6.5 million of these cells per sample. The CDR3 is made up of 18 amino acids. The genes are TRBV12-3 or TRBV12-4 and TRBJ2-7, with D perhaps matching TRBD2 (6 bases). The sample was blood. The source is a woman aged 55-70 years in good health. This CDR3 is CACSFSLARRRGTYEQYF. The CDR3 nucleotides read TGTGCCTGCAGTTTCTCCCTAGCGAGGAGACGCGGGACCTACGAGCAGTACTTC.